This passage covers 21 T cell receptor beta chains from one sample sequenced in a study of identical twins. A single record per CDR3 protein comes from TCRdb applying MiXCR to the 5' RACE reads. The table lists about 240,000 distinct CDR3 sequences, approximately 10% of them singletons. The specimen sequenced was memory T cells sorted from blood. These TCRs come from a man in his fifties or sixties in good health.

This clonotype was detected a few times. The CDR3 reads CASSPRSGADKYF. The DNA of the CDR3 is TGTGCCAGCAGCCCCCGCTCAGGGGCGGACAAGTACTTC. The chain uses TRBV3-1 and TRBJ2-4, with D possibly matching TRBD1 (6 bases). The CDR3 runs 13 residues. Germline V gene lookup returns CDR1 LGHDT and CDR2 YNNKEL (reference sequence). V lost 4 bases and J lost 14, with 18 bases in between. Full variable domain (rest looked up from reference TRBV3-1 and TRBJ2-4): DTAVSQTPKYLVTQMGNDKSIKCEQNLGHDTMYWYKQDSKKFLKIMFSYNNKELIINETVPNRFSPKSPDKAHLNLHINSLELGDSAVYFCASSPRSGADKYFGAGTRLSVL.

This clonotype came up many times. This chain joins TRBV2 and TRBJ2-2; possibly TRBD1 or TRBD2 for D (5 bases each). Germline-derived CDR1 and CDR2 are SNHLY and FYNNEI. The CDR3 totals 14 residues. V was shortened by 7 bases and J by 1 base, with 10 bases between the two germline ends. The CDR3 nucleotides read TGTGCCAGCAACGAGGGGCGGAACACCGGGGAGCTGTTTTTT. Protein sequence: CASNEGRNTGELFF.

This clonotype has a count of ten or more. The chain is built from TRBV12-3 or TRBV12-4 and TRBJ2-5, with D unresolved. V was trimmed by 2 bases and J by 1 base, leaving 8 bases between them. CDR3 length: 14 amino acids. CDR3 loop: CASSLIALQETQYF. The CDR3, as DNA: TGTGCCAGCAGTTTAATCGCCCTCCAAGAGACCCAGTACTTC.

V usage is TRBV6-1 and J usage is TRBJ2-7; 11 positions agree with TRBD1. From germline, CDR1 is MNHNS and CDR2 SASEGT. V trimming: 6 bases; J trimming: 2 bases; junction bases outside the gene matches: 6. The CDR3 contains 15 residues. CDR3 amino acids: CASRRGTGGTYEQYF. The CDR3 nucleotides read TGTGCCAGCAGACGCGGGACAGGGGGAACCTACGAGCAGTACTTC.

The table lists this clonotype with a few counts. The V and J genes are TRBV9 and TRBJ2-2; D is unresolved. The CDR3 loop spans 11 amino acids. Germline V CDR1 and CDR2: SGDLS, YYNGEE. The V gene lost 0 bases and the J gene lost 8 bases, with 2 bases spanning the gap. The CDR3 DNA reads TGTGCCAGCAGCGTAGAGGGGGAGCTGTTTTTT. Translating it yields CASSVEGELFF.

This clonotype was recorded at least ten times. The chain combines TRBV12-3 or TRBV12-4 with TRBJ2-7, with D tentatively TRBD1 (6 bases). The length of the CDR3 is 14 residues. V dropped 4 bases and J dropped 2 bases, with 12 bases sitting between them. The CDR3 sequence is CASSSPGHPYEQYF. The CDR3 nucleotides read TGTGCCAGCAGTTCCCCGGGACATCCCTACGAGCAGTACTTC.

This clonotype appeared many times. The CDR3 nucleotides read TGTGCCAGCAGCGTTTCGGCCGGGGAGCTGTTTTTT. This sequence encodes CASSVSAGELFF. This chain connects TRBV6-1 to TRBJ2-2; D ambiguous. The length of the CDR3 is 12 residues. In germline, CDR1 is MNHNS, CDR2 SASEGT. Trimming took 6 bases from V and 6 from J, leaving 8 bases between them.

The chain links TRBV20-1 to TRBJ2-1; 14 bases are shared with TRBD2. Germline V gene sequence: CDR1 DFQATT, CDR2 SNEGSKA (reference sequence). V gave up 6 bases and J gave up 7 bases; unmatched junction bases: 14. CDR3 size: 17 residues. CDR3 in amino acids: CSATRLTGTSGGNEQFF. The CDR3 DNA reads TGCAGTGCCACGCGATTAACCGGGACTAGCGGGGGAAATGAGCAGTTCTTC.

This clonotype was picked up a small number of times. The J gene is TRBJ1-2, the V gene TRBV5-1; D is unresolved. Trimming cost V 0 bases and J 0 bases, with 9 bases left between them. Germline V gives CDR1 SGHRS, CDR2 YFSETQ. The CDR3 extends over 15 amino acids. The CDR3 reads CASSLGRAANYGYTF. CDR3 in DNA: TGCGCCAGCAGCTTGGGGCGGGCTGCTAACTATGGCTACACCTTC.

V gene TRBV21-1 combines with J gene TRBJ2-1; the table's D gene call, TRBD2, was not cross checked with the DNA. TRBV21-1 has pseudogene status. The CDR3 sequence is 21 residues long. The CDR3 protein is CASSSLGTGTSARGDYNEQFF. The CDR3 region has the DNA TGTGCCAGCAGCTCCCTGGGAACCGGGACTAGCGCGAGAGGGGACTACAATGAGCAGTTCTTC.

The chain is built from TRBV20-1 and TRBJ2-5; D is perhaps TRBD1 or TRBD2 (5 bases each). Trimming removed 7 bases at V and 4 bases at J, with 13 bases between. Germline V gene data show CDR1 as DFQATT and CDR2 as SNEGSKA (reference sequence). CDR3 length: 12 amino acids. For the CDR3, the DNA is TGCAGTGGGCAGAGGGGCGGAGAGACCCAGTACTTC. This encodes CSGQRGGETQYF.

The table lists this clonotype with many counts. The rearrangement joins TRBV5-4 to TRBJ2-7; 8 bases map to TRBD1. The CDR3 contains 19 residues. V shed 0 bases and J 6 bases; nucleotides not matched to a gene: 20. Looked up from germline, CDR1 is SGHNT and CDR2 is YYREEE (reference sequence). The CDR3 sequence is CASSLAKGFLADRAGEQYF. The CDR3 nucleotides are TGTGCCAGCAGCTTGGCAAAGGGGTTCCTCGCGGACAGGGCTGGCGAGCAGTACTTC.

The rearrangement joins TRBV12-3 or TRBV12-4 to TRBJ2-2; D unresolved. The CDR3 has 14 amino acids. Trimming removed 6 bases from V and 4 bases from J, with 12 bases in between. This chain's CDR3 is CASRLLTGTGELFF. DNA for the CDR3: TGTGCCAGCAGACTCCTCACCGGCACCGGGGAGCTGTTTTTT.

This clonotype was recorded a few times. The genes are TRBV11-2 and TRBJ2-7; D remains ambiguous. The V end was cut by 0 bases, the J end by 4 bases, with 13 bases between. There are 15 residues in the CDR3. The V gene's germline CDR1 is SGHAT and CDR2 FQNNGV. CDR3 sequence: CASSLDYVRSYEQYF. As DNA, the CDR3 is TGTGCCAGCAGCTTAGATTATGTCAGGTCTTACGAGCAGTACTTC.

This clonotype was seen at least ten times. Compared with germline, one end of the junction differs, possibly owing to a read error. The CDR3 reads CASSEVGLWDF. In DNA, the CDR3 is TGTGCCAGCAGTGAAGTGGGCTTATGGGACTTC. The gene calls are TRBV6-1 and TRBJ1-2, with D hard to call. Per the germline V gene, CDR1 is MNHNS and CDR2 is SASEGT. The CDR3 length is 11 residues.

V usage is TRBV23-1 and J usage is TRBJ2-7, with 8 bases lining up with TRBD2. TRBV23-1 is classed as an ORF, of uncertain function. This CDR3 is built from 16 residues. The V segment lost 6 bases and the J segment 5 bases; nucleotides outside the gene matches: 15. CDR3 amino acids: CASRAQSVTSDDEQYF. As DNA, the CDR3 is TGCGCCAGCAGAGCACAATCGGTGACTAGCGACGACGAGCAGTACTTC.

This chain uses TRBV20-1 with TRBJ2-7; 10 bases line up with TRBD2. The length of the CDR3 is 14 residues. Germline loops: CDR1 DFQATT, CDR2 SNEGSKA (reference sequence). J gave up 3 bases and V 3 bases, and 5 bases lay outside the gene matches. CDR3 coding DNA: TGCAGTGCTAGGTTTCCTAGCGGGAGCTACGAGCAGTACTTC. Encoded protein: CSARFPSGSYEQYF.

CDR3 in amino acids: CSAPVRQGSKTQYF. In DNA form, the CDR3 reads TGCAGTGCTCCCGTTAGACAGGGTTCGAAGACCCAGTACTTC. The chain recombines TRBV20-1 with TRBJ2-5; 7 bases are a match to TRBD1. Germline CDR1 and CDR2: DFQATT and SNEGSKA (reference sequence). The CDR3 runs to 14 residues. V dropped 5 bases and J dropped 6; count of bases not matched to a gene: 12.

This clonotype came up a few times. The chain is built from TRBV10-3 and TRBJ2-5, with a tentative D call TRBD2 (6 bases). CDR3 length: 13 residues. From germline, CDR1 is ENHRY and CDR2 SYGVKD. V was trimmed by 1 base and J by 5 bases, leaving 8 bases between them. The CDR3 sequence: CAISEYLAETQYF. The DNA for the CDR3 is TGTGCCATCAGTGAGTACCTAGCGGAGACCCAGTACTTC.

This clonotype came up many times. The chain recombines TRBV21-1 with TRBJ2-2. TRBV21-1 is described as a pseudogene. The CDR3 extends over 16 amino acids. The CDR3 nucleotides read TGTGCCAGCGTCACCACAAGGACCAAAAACACCGGGGAGCTGTTTTTT. The encoded protein is CASVTTRTKNTGELFF.

CDR3 in amino acids: CASSPSGTGANVLTF. CDR3 nucleotides: TGTGCCAGCAGCCCTAGCGGAACTGGGGCCAACGTCCTGACTTTC. This chain uses TRBV6-2 or TRBV6-3 with TRBJ2-6; 7 bases match TRBD2. V dropped 6 bases and J dropped 2; count of bases not matched to a gene: 4. The CDR3 has 15 residues. Germline V gene data show CDR1 as MNHEY and CDR2 as SVGEGT.